This T cell receptor beta chain was observed in a study of human T cells and chemical hapten exposure. This clonotype appeared a few times. Sample time point: pre-sensitization, week 0. The treatment here: therapeutic diphenylcyclopropenone sensitization with weekly scalp DPC. TCRdb recomputed calls from the RACE reads with MiXCR, one row per CDR3 protein. The sample shows 380,000 or so distinct CDR3 sequences, roughly 6% of them seen only once. The CDR3 consists of 13 residues. Trimming removed 10 bases from V and 0 bases from J, with 12 bases in between. This sequence joins TRBV12-3 or TRBV12-4 and TRBJ1-1, with D uncertain. Sequencing was performed on whole blood, taken in connection with sensitization to the hapten diphenylcyclopropenone (DPC). This TCR was sampled from a woman between 18 and 29 years old with alopecia areata. Some clones in this sample may be carry-over from other donors' samples. CDR3 nucleotides: TGTGCCACCACGACAAATATGAACACTGAAGCTTTCTTT. It yields the protein CATTTNMNTEAFF.